Only one count was recorded for the clone carrying this TCR beta chain. As handled by the study authors: For nucleated cells, counts were estimated from reference gene primer amplification. Sequencing used immunoSEQ multiplex PCR; TCRdb keeps in-frame clones, though not all of them. V and J calls and clone size are given by that table; D and trimming were obtained from the DNA. The sample comprises about 83,000 clones, 70% to 90% of which are singletons, and 15% rests with the top ten. V gave up 4 bases and J gave up 0 bases, with 10 bases separating them. Germline V lookup: CDR1 LNHDA, CDR2 SQIVND (reference sequence). The CDR3 has 15 residues. This record comes from a study of blood T cell repertoires in COVID-19. Study-wide context: From the United States, Italy and Spain came samples of acute and convalescent COVID-19. The cDNA or gDNA used as material had been derived from T cells, B-cell-depleted T cells, or PBMCs.

The sequence was collected from a woman of 80 years or more with acute or convalescent COVID-19. Sequenced: peripheral blood. The gene calls are TRBV19 and TRBJ1-5, with a weak D call TRBD1 (5 bases). The CDR3 DNA reads TGTGCCAGTAGTACCAGGGATTTTAGCAATCAGCCCCAGCATTTT. This translates into CASSTRDFSNQPQHF.